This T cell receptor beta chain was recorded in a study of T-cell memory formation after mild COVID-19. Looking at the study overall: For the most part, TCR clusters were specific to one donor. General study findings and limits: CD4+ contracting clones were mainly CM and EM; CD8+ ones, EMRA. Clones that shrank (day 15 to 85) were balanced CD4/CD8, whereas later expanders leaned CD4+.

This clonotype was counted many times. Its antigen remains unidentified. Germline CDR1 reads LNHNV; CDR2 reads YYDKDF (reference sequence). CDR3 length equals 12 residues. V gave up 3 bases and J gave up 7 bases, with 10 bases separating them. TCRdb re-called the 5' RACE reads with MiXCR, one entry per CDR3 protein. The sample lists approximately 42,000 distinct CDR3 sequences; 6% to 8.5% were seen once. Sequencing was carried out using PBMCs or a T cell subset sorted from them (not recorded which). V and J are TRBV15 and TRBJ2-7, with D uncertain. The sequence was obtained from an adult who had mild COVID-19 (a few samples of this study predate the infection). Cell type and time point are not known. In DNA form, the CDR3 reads TGTGCCACCAGCAGTGACCGGAAGGAGCAGTACTTC. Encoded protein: CATSSDRKEQYF.